Below, 25 T cell receptor beta chains from the same sample are listed, as sequenced in a study of cytotoxic CD8 clonotypes in ibrutinib-treated CLL. Only in-frame clones appear in the TCRdb table, and some are missing; sequencing was by immunoSEQ multiplex PCR. The sample holds about 130,000 clones, 80% to 90% seen once. The specimen comprised PBMCs, sampled after 24 months of ibrutinib treatment. The receptors come from a human donor with chronic lymphocytic leukemia.

V and J are TRBV10-3 and TRBJ2-1, with TRBD1 identical over 7 bases. Germline-derived CDR1 and CDR2 are ENHRY and SYGVKD. The V segment lost 6 bases and the J segment 8 bases; nucleotides outside the gene matches: 4. The length of the CDR3 is 12 residues. The CDR3 sequence is CAIRPDRDEQFF. In nucleotides, the CDR3 is TGTGCCATCAGGCCCGACAGGGATGAGCAGTTCTTC.

This chain connects TRBV4-1 to TRBJ1-3; D gene unclear. The CDR3 has 15 residues. Per the germline V gene, CDR1 is MGHRA and CDR2 is YSYEKL. The V and J ends lost 4 bases and 4 bases respectively, with 14 bases between them. CDR3 residues: CASSLAAGLGNTIYF. The CDR3 DNA reads as TGCGCCAGCAGCCTAGCGGCTGGTCTCGGAAACACCATATATTTT.

The chain employs TRBV25-1 and TRBJ2-5; 7 nucleotides line up with TRBD2. Germline-derived CDR1 and CDR2 are MGHDK and SYGVNS. J gave up 2 bases and V 2 bases, and 11 bases lay outside the gene matches. The CDR3 totals 17 residues. The CDR3 sequence is CASSEGGSSGPQETQYF. CDR3 nucleotide sequence: TGTGCCAGCAGTGAAGGGGGGTCTAGCGGCCCTCAAGAGACCCAGTACTTC.

The rearrangement joins TRBV28 to TRBJ2-5; D is unclear. The CDR3 runs to 13 residues. With 2 bases removed from V and 6 bases from J, the gap between germline ends came to 10 bases. Germline V gene data show CDR1 as MDHEN and CDR2 as SYDVKM. The CDR3 protein is CASSLGSAKTQYF. DNA for the CDR3: TGTGCCAGCAGTTTAGGTTCAGCTAAGACCCAGTACTTC.

This clone was counted only a few times. The rearrangement joins TRBV7-9 to TRBJ1-1; D ambiguous. Trimming left V 7 bases short and J 4 bases short, with 16 bases between. The germline V gene encodes CDR1 SEHNR and CDR2 FQNEAQ (reference sequence). The CDR3 extends over 14 amino acids. The CDR3 nucleotides are TGTGCCAGCACCACGATTGGTCGGGGCACTGAAGCTTTCTTT. Protein product: CASTTIGRGTEAFF.

This clone occurred a few times. This chain joins TRBV6-5 and TRBJ2-1; perhaps D is TRBD1 or TRBD2 (5 bases each). The CDR3 has 14 amino acids. The V end lost 7 bases, the J end lost 1 base, and 11 bases lay between the germline ends. Per the germline V gene, CDR1 is MNHEY and CDR2 is SVGAGI. The CDR3 is CASTGPVSYNEQFF. CDR3 sequence (DNA): TGTGCCAGCACGGGGCCAGTTTCCTACAATGAGCAGTTCTTC.

This chain's CDR3 is CASSPGGGTVYNEQFF. The DNA of the CDR3 is TGTGCCAGCAGCCCTGGGGGCGGAACAGTTTACAATGAGCAGTTCTTC. V is TRBV11-2 and J is TRBJ2-1, with a tentative D call TRBD1 (6 bases). With 5 bases removed from V and 4 bases from J, the gap between germline ends came to 18 bases. The CDR3 has 16 amino acids. CDR1 and CDR2 (germline): SGHAT, FQNNGV.

The chain couples TRBV29-1 to TRBJ2-1; 8 bases agree with TRBD1. Germline values: CDR1 SQVTM, CDR2 ANQGSEA. Trimming cost V 7 bases and J 8 bases; bases outside gene matches: 13. The CDR3 is 14 residues long. The CDR3 sequence: CSDRDRGYGHEQFF. For the CDR3, the DNA is TGCAGCGACCGAGACAGGGGATATGGGCATGAGCAGTTCTTC.

The chain links TRBV2 to TRBJ1-5; D unresolved. Trimming took off 4 bases at V and 7 bases at J, with 11 bases between the two ends. Per the germline V gene, CDR1 is SNHLY and CDR2 is FYNNEI. This CDR3 comprises 13 residues. This CDR3 reads CASSGQIGQPQHF. The DNA of the CDR3 is TGTGCCAGCAGTGGCCAGATTGGCCAGCCCCAGCATTTT.

This sequence joins TRBV5-1 and TRBJ1-2; 12 bases line up with TRBD1. Trimming took 0 bases from V and 1 from J; bases not matched to a gene: 7. CDR1 SGHRS and CDR2 YFSETQ come from the germline V gene. CDR3 size: 18 residues. As DNA, the CDR3 is TGCGCCAGCAGCTTGGCCCTGGGACAGGGGGCTCGTAACTATGGCTACACCTTC. Amino acids: CASSLALGQGARNYGYTF. Using reference TRBV5-1 and TRBJ1-2 for the parts outside the CDR3, the full variable domain is KAGVTQTPRYLIKTRGQQVTLSCSPISGHRSVSWYQQTPGQGLQFLFEYFSETQRNKGNFPGRFSGRQFSNSRSEMNVSTLELGDSALYLCASSLALGQGARNYGYTFGSGTRLTVV.

This rearrangement joins TRBV7-3 to TRBJ2-5; D is unresolved. Germline loops: CDR1 SGHTA, CDR2 FQGTGA. Trimming stripped 5 bases from V and 4 bases from J, with 17 bases between. The CDR3 has 15 residues. CDR3: CASSVSRRPSETQYF. Written as DNA, the CDR3 is TGTGCCAGCAGCGTAAGTAGACGCCCTTCAGAGACCCAGTACTTC.

This clone has a single count. The chain combines TRBV2 with TRBJ2-5; maybe TRBD2 (6 bases). The CDR3 spans 17 residues. Deletions cut 4 bases from V and 3 bases from J, with 21 bases between. Germline assignment: CDR1 SNHLY and CDR2 FYNNEI. CDR3 nucleotides: TGTGCCAGCAGTGTATGGCTAGCGTCGTCCGCTGAAGAGACCCAGTACTTC. Its translation: CASSVWLASSAEETQYF.

This chain connects TRBV4-1 to TRBJ2-2, with D possibly TRBD2 on 5 matching bases. The CDR3 covers 20 residues. V lost 4 bases to trimming and J lost 10 bases, with 34 bases between them. Germline loops: CDR1 MGHRA, CDR2 YSYEKL. CDR3 residues: CASSPAQITGSHIRRAELFF. DNA for the CDR3: TGCGCCAGCAGCCCAGCACAAATTACCGGGTCCCACATCCGGCGGGCGGAGCTGTTTTTT.

The V and J genes are TRBV27 and TRBJ1-2, with D maybe TRBD1 (5 bases). V lost 4 bases, J lost 5 bases, and 14 bases lay in between. This CDR3 comprises 14 residues. CDR1 MNHEY and CDR2 SMNVEV come from the germline V gene (reference sequence). The DNA of the CDR3 is TGTGCCAGCAGTTCTCTCGGGACGGATTATGGCTACACCTTC. It is translated as CASSSLGTDYGYTF.

The chain uses TRBV4-3 and TRBJ1-2, with a weak D call TRBD1 (6 bases). The V gene lost 0 bases and the J gene lost 4 bases, with 15 bases spanning the gap. Germline loops: CDR1 LGHNA, CDR2 YSLEER. This CDR3 comprises 16 residues. CDR3 loop: CASSQDRGGATYGYTF. CDR3 sequence (DNA): TGCGCCAGCAGCCAAGATCGCGGGGGCGCAACCTATGGCTACACCTTC.

The chain uses TRBV5-6 and TRBJ2-3; D possibly corresponds to TRBD2 (5 bases). Germline values: CDR1 SGHDT, CDR2 YYEEEE. Trimming removed 4 bases from V and 5 bases from J, with 14 bases in between. The CDR3 length is 14 residues. CDR3 nucleotide sequence: TGTGCCAGCAGCGGGCGGGCGAACTTAGATACGCAGTATTTT. Its protein product is CASSGRANLDTQYF. Looking up the rest from reference TRBV5-6 and TRBJ2-3 gives the full variable domain: DAGVTQSPTHLIKTRGQQVTLRCSPKSGHDTVSWYQQALGQGPQFIFQYYEEEERQRGNFPDRFSGHQFPNYSSELNVNALLLGDSALYLCASSGRANLDTQYFGPGTRLTVL.

This clone appeared many times. The chain is built from TRBV28 and TRBJ1-1, with D uncertain. Per germline, CDR1 MDHEN and CDR2 SYDVKM. CDR3 length equals 16 residues. Trimming removed 3 bases from V and 6 bases from J, with 20 bases in between. CDR3 residues: CASSFLFRVRQSEAFF. CDR3 coding DNA: TGTGCCAGCAGTTTCCTTTTTCGCGTAAGGCAGTCTGAAGCTTTCTTT. Full variable domain (missing parts from reference TRBV28 and TRBJ1-1): DVKVTQSSRYLVKRTGEKVFLECVQDMDHENMFWYRQDPGLGLRLIYFSYDVKMKEKGDIPEGYSVSREKKERFSLILESASTNQTSMYLCASSFLFRVRQSEAFFGQGTRLTVV.

CDR3 sequence (DNA): TGCAGCGTTGATGGGTTAGGGGGCAGTGAAAAACTGTTTTTT. Its translation: CSVDGLGGSEKLFF. The chain combines TRBV29-1 with TRBJ1-4; 7 nucleotides match TRBD1. This CDR3 has 14 residues. V lost 3 bases and J lost 7; bases outside the gene matches: 8. CDR1 SQVTM and CDR2 ANQGSEA come from the germline V gene.

The chain joins TRBV28 to TRBJ2-7, with TRBD1 identical over 7 bases. Per germline, CDR1 MDHEN and CDR2 SYDVKM. The CDR3 loop spans 15 amino acids. V lost 6 bases, J lost 0 bases, and 8 bases stayed unmatched. Written as DNA, the CDR3 is TGTGCCAGCAGATCCCGCACAGGGGTCTCCTACGAGCAGTACTTC. Its protein product is CASRSRTGVSYEQYF.

The chain employs TRBV2 and TRBJ1-5, with D uncertain. Trimming left V 7 bases short and J 3 bases short, with 13 bases between. The germline V gene encodes CDR1 SNHLY and CDR2 FYNNEI. The CDR3 totals 14 residues. CDR3 DNA sequence: TGTGCCAGCACCCGAGAAACTTCCAATCAGCCCCAGCATTTT. Translated: CASTRETSNQPQHF.

The chain uses TRBV7-2 and TRBJ2-5; possible D gene TRBD2, 5 bases. Germline-derived CDR1 and CDR2 are SGHTA and FQGNSA. The length of the CDR3 is 15 residues. V was cut by 5 bases and J by 0 bases, with 13 bases left in between. This CDR3 reads CASSASGGYQETQYF. In nucleotides, the CDR3 is TGTGCCAGCAGCGCAAGTGGCGGGTACCAAGAGACCCAGTACTTC.

The rearrangement joins TRBV6-1 to TRBJ1-1; D is unclear. Trimming took 6 bases from V and 7 from J, leaving 21 bases between them. CDR1 and CDR2 from the germline V gene are MNHNS and SASEGT. This CDR3 is 15 amino acids long. CDR3 loop: CASSPSYQAAREAFF. CDR3 coding DNA: TGTGCCAGCAGCCCAAGCTACCAGGCCGCCCGTGAAGCTTTCTTT.

The rearrangement joins TRBV28 to TRBJ2-1; D uncertain. V dropped 6 bases and J dropped 7 bases, with 10 bases sitting between them. Germline V gene data show CDR1 as MDHEN and CDR2 as SYDVKM. The CDR3 is 12 residues long. CDR3 DNA: TGTGCCAGCAGCCTTCTACGAAATGAGCAGTTCTTC. It yields the protein CASSLLRNEQFF.

This chain connects TRBV7-7 to TRBJ2-3; D uncertain. Germline CDR1 reads SSHAT; CDR2 reads FNYEAQ (reference sequence). The V end lost 5 bases, the J end lost 3 bases, and 9 bases lay between the germline ends. The CDR3 is 13 residues long. This chain's CDR3 is CASSQTGTDTQYF. CDR3 DNA: TGTGCCAGCAGCCAAACCGGGACAGATACGCAGTATTTT.

This sequence joins TRBV4-3 and TRBJ2-1; D uncertain. This CDR3 contains 19 residues. Trimming cost V 0 bases and J 1 base, with 19 bases left between them. Germline V gives CDR1 LGHNA, CDR2 YSLEER. The DNA for the CDR3 is TGCGCCAGCAGCCAAGATGTGGATTTGGGCAGGATGTCCTACAATGAGCAGTTCTTC. Amino acid sequence: CASSQDVDLGRMSYNEQFF.